This T cell receptor beta chain comes out of a study of blood T cell repertoires in COVID-19. Study information: The United States, Italy and Spain were the sources of the acute and convalescent COVID-19 samples.

Trimming cost V 5 bases and J 5 bases; bases outside gene matches: 14. The germline CDR1 and CDR2 sequences are SGHAT and FQNNGV. The CDR3 length is 16 residues. As originally analysed: Nucleated cell number was recorded as an estimate derived from reference gene primer amplification. Assay: immunoSEQ multiplex PCR; the TCRdb copy retains only in-frame clones and omits some. For V, J and clone size, that table is used; D and trimming come from the DNA. The data contain around 300,000 clones, around nine tenths of them singletons. In assigning cohorts, the study relied on participant-reported clinical history. Recovered participants had two consecutive negative NP/OP PCR tests, healthcare professional clearance, or symptom resolution.

What was sequenced was PBMCs or T cells enriched from blood (not recorded which). The sequence came from a woman aged 18 to 35 who had recovered from COVID-19. The chain is built from TRBV11-2 and TRBJ2-7; 8 nucleotides align to TRBD2. The CDR3 sequence is CASSTTPSAGADEQYF. The CDR3 bases are TGTGCCAGCAGCACGACCCCATCAGCGGGAGCGGACGAGCAGTACTTC. The full variable domain, in which reference TRBV11-2 and TRBJ2-7 provide the parts outside the CDR3, is EAGVAQSPRYKIIEKRQSVAFWCNPISGHATLYWYQQILGQGPKLLIQFQNNGVVDDSQLPKDRFSAERLKGVDSTLKIQPAKLEDSAVYLCASSTTPSAGADEQYFGPGTRLTVT.